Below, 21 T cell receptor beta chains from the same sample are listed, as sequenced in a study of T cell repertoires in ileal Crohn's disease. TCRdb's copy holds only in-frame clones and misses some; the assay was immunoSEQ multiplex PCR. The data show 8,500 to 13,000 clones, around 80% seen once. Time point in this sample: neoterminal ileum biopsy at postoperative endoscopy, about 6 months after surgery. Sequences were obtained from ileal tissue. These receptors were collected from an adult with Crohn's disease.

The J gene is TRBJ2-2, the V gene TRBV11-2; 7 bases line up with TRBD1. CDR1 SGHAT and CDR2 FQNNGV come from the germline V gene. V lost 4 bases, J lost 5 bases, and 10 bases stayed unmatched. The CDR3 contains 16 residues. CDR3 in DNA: TGTGCCAGCAGCTACACCTTAGGGGGCGCTACCGGGGAGCTGTTTTTT. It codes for CASSYTLGGATGELFF.

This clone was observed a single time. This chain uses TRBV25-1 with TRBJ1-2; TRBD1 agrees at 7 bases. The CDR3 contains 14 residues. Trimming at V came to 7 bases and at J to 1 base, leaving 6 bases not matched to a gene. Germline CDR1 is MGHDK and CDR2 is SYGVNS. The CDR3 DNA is TGTGCCAGCACCAGGACAGGATTTAACTATGGCTACACCTTC. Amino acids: CASTRTGFNYGYTF.

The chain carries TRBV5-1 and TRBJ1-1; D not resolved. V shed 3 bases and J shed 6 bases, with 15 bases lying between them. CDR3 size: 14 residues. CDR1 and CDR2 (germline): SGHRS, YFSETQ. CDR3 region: CASSYSSGEPEAFF. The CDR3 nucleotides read TGCGCCAGCAGCTACTCTTCTGGAGAGCCTGAAGCTTTCTTT. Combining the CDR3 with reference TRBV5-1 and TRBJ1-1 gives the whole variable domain KAGVTQTPRYLIKTRGQQVTLSCSPISGHRSVSWYQQTPGQGLQFLFEYFSETQRNKGNFPGRFSGRQFSNSRSEMNVSTLELGDSALYLCASSYSSGEPEAFFGQGTRLTVV.

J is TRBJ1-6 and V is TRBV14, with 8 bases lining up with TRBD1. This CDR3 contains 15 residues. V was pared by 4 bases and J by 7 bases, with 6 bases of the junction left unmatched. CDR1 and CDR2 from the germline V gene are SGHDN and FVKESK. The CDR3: CASSLRRQGNSPLHF. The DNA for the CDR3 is TGTGCCAGCAGCCTTAGGAGACAGGGGAATTCACCCCTCCACTTT.

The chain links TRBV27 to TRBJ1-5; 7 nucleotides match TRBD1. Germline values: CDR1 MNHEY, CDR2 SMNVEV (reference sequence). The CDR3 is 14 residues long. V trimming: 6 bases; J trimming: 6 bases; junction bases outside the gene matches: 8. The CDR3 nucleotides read TGTGCCAGCAGGGGTACAGGGGTTAGTCAGCCCCAGCATTTT. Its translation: CASRGTGVSQPQHF.

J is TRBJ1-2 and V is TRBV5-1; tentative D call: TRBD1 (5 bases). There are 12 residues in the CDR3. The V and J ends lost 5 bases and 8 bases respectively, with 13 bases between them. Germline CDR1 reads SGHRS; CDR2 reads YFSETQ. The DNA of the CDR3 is TGCGCCAGCAGTTCCCGCCAGGGCGGCTACACCTTC. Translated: CASSSRQGGYTF. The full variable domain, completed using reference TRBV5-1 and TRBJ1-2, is KAGVTQTPRYLIKTRGQQVTLSCSPISGHRSVSWYQQTPGQGLQFLFEYFSETQRNKGNFPGRFSGRQFSNSRSEMNVSTLELGDSALYLCASSSRQGGYTFGSGTRLTVV.

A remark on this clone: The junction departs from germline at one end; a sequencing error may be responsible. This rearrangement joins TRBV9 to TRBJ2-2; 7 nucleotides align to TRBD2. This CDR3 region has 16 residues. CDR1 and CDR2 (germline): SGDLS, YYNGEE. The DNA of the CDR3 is TGTGCCAACAGCGACACGGGGGGTTCACCCACCGGGGAGCTGTTTTTT. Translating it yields CANSDTGGSPTGELFF.

DNA of the CDR3: TGTGCCAGTAGTCAGGGGCCGATCGTCTATGGCTACACCTTC. It yields the protein CASSQGPIVYGYTF. The chain has TRBV19 and TRBJ1-2; TRBD1 might be the D (6 bases). The germline V gene has CDR1 LNHDA and CDR2 SQIVND (reference sequence). The CDR3 extends over 14 amino acids. Trimming removed 5 bases at V and 4 bases at J, with 14 bases between.

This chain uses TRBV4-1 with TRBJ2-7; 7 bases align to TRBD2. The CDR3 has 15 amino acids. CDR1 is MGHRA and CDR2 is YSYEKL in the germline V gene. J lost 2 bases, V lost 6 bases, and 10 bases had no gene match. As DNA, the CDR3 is TGCGCCAGCAGTCAACGACTAGCTGAAGCCTACGAGCAGTACTTC. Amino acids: CASSQRLAEAYEQYF.

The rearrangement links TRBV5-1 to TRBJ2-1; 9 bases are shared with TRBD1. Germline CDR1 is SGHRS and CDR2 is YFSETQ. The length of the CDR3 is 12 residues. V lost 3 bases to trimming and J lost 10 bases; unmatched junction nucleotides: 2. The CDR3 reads CASSWGTGEQFF. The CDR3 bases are TGCGCCAGCAGCTGGGGGACAGGGGAGCAGTTCTTC.

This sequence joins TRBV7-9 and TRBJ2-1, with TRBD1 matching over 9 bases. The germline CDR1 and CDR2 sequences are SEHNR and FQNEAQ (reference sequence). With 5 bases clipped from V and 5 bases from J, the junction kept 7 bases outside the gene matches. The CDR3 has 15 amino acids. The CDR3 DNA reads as TGTGCCAGCAGCCCAGGGACAGGGCACGACAATGAGCAGTTCTTC. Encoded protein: CASSPGTGHDNEQFF. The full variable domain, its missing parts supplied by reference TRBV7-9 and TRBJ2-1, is DTGVSQNPRHKITKRGQNVTFRCDPISEHNRLYWYRQTLGQGPEFLTYFQNEAQLEKSRLLSDRFSAERPKGSFSTLEIQRTEQGDSAMYLCASSPGTGHDNEQFFGPGTRLTVL.

The CDR3: CASREQNTEAFF. The CDR3 DNA is TGTGCCAGCAGAGAACAGAACACTGAAGCTTTCTTT. This chain connects TRBV7-9 to TRBJ1-1; D ambiguous. CDR1 is SEHNR and CDR2 is FQNEAQ in the germline V gene (reference sequence). This CDR3 is 12 amino acids long. The V end lost 6 bases, the J end lost 1 base, and 6 bases lay between the germline ends. The whole variable domain, filled in from reference TRBV7-9 and TRBJ1-1, reads DTGVSQNPRHKITKRGQNVTFRCDPISEHNRLYWYRQTLGQGPEFLTYFQNEAQLEKSRLLSDRFSAERPKGSFSTLEIQRTEQGDSAMYLCASREQNTEAFFGQGTRLTVV.

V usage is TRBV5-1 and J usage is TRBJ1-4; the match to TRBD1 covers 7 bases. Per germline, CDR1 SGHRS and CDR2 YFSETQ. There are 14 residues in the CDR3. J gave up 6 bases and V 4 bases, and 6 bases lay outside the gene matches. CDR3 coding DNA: TGCGCCAGCAGCAGACAGGGAGGCGATGAAAAACTGTTTTTT. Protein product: CASSRQGGDEKLFF.

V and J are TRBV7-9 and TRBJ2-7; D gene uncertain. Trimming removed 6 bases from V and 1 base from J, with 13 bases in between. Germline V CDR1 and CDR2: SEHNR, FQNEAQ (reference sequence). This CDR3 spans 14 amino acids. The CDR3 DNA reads TGTGCCAGCAGTCCCCTTAGCACTTCCTACGAGCAGTACTTC. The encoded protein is CASSPLSTSYEQYF.

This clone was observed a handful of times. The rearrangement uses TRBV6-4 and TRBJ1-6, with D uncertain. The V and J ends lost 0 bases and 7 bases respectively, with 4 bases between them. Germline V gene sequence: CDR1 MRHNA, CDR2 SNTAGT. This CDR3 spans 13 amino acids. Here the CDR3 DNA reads TGTGCCAGCAGTGACTCGGAGAATTCACCCCTCCACTTT. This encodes CASSDSENSPLHF.

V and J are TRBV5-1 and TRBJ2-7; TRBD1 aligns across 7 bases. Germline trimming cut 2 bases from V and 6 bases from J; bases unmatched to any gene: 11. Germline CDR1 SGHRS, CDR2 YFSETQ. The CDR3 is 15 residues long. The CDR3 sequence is CASSFLTGNLVEQYF. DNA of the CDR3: TGCGCCAGCAGCTTCTTGACAGGGAATTTGGTCGAGCAGTACTTC.

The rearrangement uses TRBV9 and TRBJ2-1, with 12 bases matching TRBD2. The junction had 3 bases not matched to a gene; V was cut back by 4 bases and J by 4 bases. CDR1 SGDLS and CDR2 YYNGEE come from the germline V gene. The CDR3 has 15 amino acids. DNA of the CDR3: TGTGCCAGCAGCTATGGACTAGCGGGGTACAATGAGCAGTTCTTC. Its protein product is CASSYGLAGYNEQFF.

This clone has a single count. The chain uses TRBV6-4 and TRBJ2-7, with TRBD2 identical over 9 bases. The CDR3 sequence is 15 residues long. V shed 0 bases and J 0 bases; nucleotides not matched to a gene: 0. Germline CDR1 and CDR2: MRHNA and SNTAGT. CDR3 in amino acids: CASSDSAGGSYEQYF. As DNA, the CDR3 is TGTGCCAGCAGTGACTCAGCGGGGGGCTCCTACGAGCAGTACTTC.

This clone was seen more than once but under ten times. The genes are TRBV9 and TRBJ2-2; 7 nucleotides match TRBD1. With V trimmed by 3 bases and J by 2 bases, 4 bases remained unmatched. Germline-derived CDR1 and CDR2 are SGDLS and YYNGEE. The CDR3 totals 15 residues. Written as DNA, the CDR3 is TGTGCCAGCAGCGCTACAGGGGACAACACCGGGGAGCTGTTTTTT. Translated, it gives CASSATGDNTGELFF.

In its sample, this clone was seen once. CDR3 sequence reads: CASSLDAGGREQFF. Written as DNA, the CDR3 is TGTGCCAGCAGCTTAGATGCGGGGGGGCGTGAGCAGTTCTTC. The chain couples TRBV7-2 to TRBJ2-1; TRBD2 aligns across 9 bases. The CDR3 contains 14 residues. Germline assignment: CDR1 SGHTA and CDR2 FQGNSA. J gave up 9 bases and V 1 base, and 4 bases lay outside the gene matches.

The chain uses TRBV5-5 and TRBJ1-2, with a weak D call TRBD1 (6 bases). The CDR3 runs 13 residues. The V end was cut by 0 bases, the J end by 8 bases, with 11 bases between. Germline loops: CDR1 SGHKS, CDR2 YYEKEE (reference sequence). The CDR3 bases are TGTGCCAGCAGCTTGGACAGGGTGGGAGGCTACACCTTC. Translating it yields CASSLDRVGGYTF.